This T cell receptor (beta chain) was documented in a study of CD8 T cells in Susac syndrome. cDNA came from about 0.5 to 1 ug RNA primed by random hexamers. MiXCR was run by TCRdb on the immunoSEQ multiplex PCR reads, yielding one entry per CDR3 protein. The repertoire consists of approximately 190,000 distinct CDR3 sequences, with more than 85% occurring once and the leading ten covering about 0.1%. Sequencing of TCR beta was performed on blood CD8+ T cells and on blood CD4+ T cells. This sequence originates from a human donor with Susac syndrome. The specimen was CD4+ T cells from PBMCs.

Here the CDR3 DNA reads TGTGCCACCAGCCCCCTAGCGGGAGGTAGGACCGGGGAGCTGTTTTTT. Translation gives CATSPLAGGRTGELFF. The rearrangement joins TRBV24-1 to TRBJ2-2, with 11 nucleotides matching TRBD2. The V gene's germline CDR1 is KGHDR and CDR2 SFDVKD. The CDR3 totals 16 residues. The V segment lost 7 bases and the J segment 5 bases; nucleotides outside the gene matches: 8.